These 9 T cell receptor beta chains were sequenced from one sample in a study of shared clonotypes between healthy human individuals. Here immunoSEQ multiplex PCR was the method, and the copy in TCRdb shows in-frame clones only, minus some. Of under 2,500,000 clones listed, approximately 96% were seen once; the top ten hold around 0.13%. Input material: naive CD4+ T cells sorted from blood. Indicated subset: CD45RA+ positively selected. The receptors here all came from a man aged 18 to 29 in good health.

The chain combines TRBV30 with TRBJ2-3; tentative D call: TRBD2 (5 bases). This CDR3 has 9 amino acids. Germline V lookup: CDR1 GTSNPN, CDR2 SVGIG (reference sequence). V shed 7 bases and J shed 6 bases, with 5 bases lying between them. The CDR3 sequence: CASGDTQYF. The CDR3 DNA sequence: TGTGCCTCGGGGGATACGCAGTATTTT.

This clone was counted a single time. The chain employs TRBV6-8 and TRBJ2-7; TRBD2 is a possible D gene (6 bases). Per the germline V gene, CDR1 is MNHGY and CDR2 is SAAAGT. This CDR3 is built from 16 residues. The ends were cut back, 4 bases at V and 1 base at J, with 17 bases in the middle. CDR3 coding DNA: TGTGCCAGCAGTTTCCCCGACATGGAGGGATCCTACGAGCAGTACTTC. It translates to CASSFPDMEGSYEQYF.

This clone was counted once. This rearrangement joins TRBV7-8 to TRBJ2-1; 8 nucleotides align to TRBD2. V shed 0 bases and J 7 bases; nucleotides not matched to a gene: 8. Germline lookup yields CDR1 SGHVS and CDR2 FQNEAQ. The CDR3 is 16 residues long. As DNA, the CDR3 is TGTGCCAGCAGCTTAGCCACGAGGGGACTAGGTAATGAGCAGTTCTTC. Its protein is CASSLATRGLGNEQFF.

V usage is TRBV4-1 and J usage is TRBJ2-7, with TRBD1 identical over 7 bases. Trimming removed 1 base from V and 0 bases from J; junction bases left unmatched: 6. Germline V gene lookup returns CDR1 MGHRA and CDR2 YSYEKL. This CDR3 spans 16 amino acids. DNA of the CDR3: TGCGCCAGCAGCCAAGGGTGGACAGGTAGCTCCTACGAGCAGTACTTC. Translation gives CASSQGWTGSSYEQYF.

This clone was seen a single time. The chain is built from TRBV29-1 and TRBJ1-1; maybe TRBD1 (5 bases). V lost 7 bases, J lost 10 bases, and 16 bases lay in between. CDR3 length equals 11 residues. In germline, CDR1 is SQVTM, CDR2 ANQGSEA. The CDR3 region has the DNA TGCAGCGGGGAGCGACAAAGGGGAGCTTTCTTT. Translating gives CSGERQRGAFF. Full variable domain (missing parts from reference TRBV29-1 and TRBJ1-1): SAVISQKPSRDICQRGTSLTIQCQVDSQVTMMFWYRQQPGQSLTLIATANQGSEATYESGFVIDKFPISRPNLTFSTLTVSNMSPEDSSIYLCSGERQRGAFFGQGTRLTVV.

The rearrangement joins TRBV27 to TRBJ2-7; the match to TRBD1 covers 9 bases. Germline-derived CDR1 and CDR2 are MNHEY and SMNVEV (reference sequence). Trimming took 5 bases from V and 5 from J; bases not matched to a gene: 10. CDR3 length: 15 amino acids. This CDR3 is CASSDVGTGHHEQYF. The CDR3, as DNA: TGTGCCAGCAGTGACGTCGGGACAGGGCACCACGAGCAGTACTTC.

CDR3 residues: CARSLPPGQLITGPYGYTF. CDR3 bases: TGTGCCAGAAGCTTACCGCCGGGACAGCTAATCACCGGTCCCTATGGCTACACCTTC. The V gene is TRBV7-5, the J gene TRBJ1-2; TRBD1, as called in the table, went unchecked against the DNA. TRBV7-5 is a listed pseudogene. This CDR3 has 19 residues.

V and J are TRBV5-1 and TRBJ2-2; TRBD1 aligns across 9 bases. Germline CDR1 SGHRS, CDR2 YFSETQ. The V and J ends lost 6 bases and 5 bases, in that order; junction bases with no gene match: 8. The CDR3 loop spans 15 amino acids. The CDR3 loop reads CASMGTGIMTGELFF. The CDR3 DNA reads TGCGCCAGCATGGGGACAGGGATAATGACCGGGGAGCTGTTTTTT. The variable domain in full, completed from reference TRBV5-1 and TRBJ2-2, reads KAGVTQTPRYLIKTRGQQVTLSCSPISGHRSVSWYQQTPGQGLQFLFEYFSETQRNKGNFPGRFSGRQFSNSRSEMNVSTLELGDSALYLCASMGTGIMTGELFFGEGSRLTVL.

This rearrangement joins TRBV4-3 to TRBJ2-2; 7 nucleotides agree with TRBD1. V shed 0 bases and J 3 bases; nucleotides not matched to a gene: 4. Germline V gene data show CDR1 as LGHNA and CDR2 as YSLEER. The CDR3 is made up of 16 amino acids. The CDR3 sequence is CASSQDRGKYTGELFF. The CDR3 DNA is TGCGCCAGCAGCCAAGACAGGGGGAAATACACCGGGGAGCTGTTTTTT.